Below are 6 T cell receptor beta chains sequenced from a single sample in a study of shared clonotypes between healthy human individuals (TCRdb year 2020). CD8 naive samples were obtained by positive selection for CCR7 among CD45RO-negative cells, yielding a CD45RA+CCR7+ population from which TemRA cells were excluded. Library creation used the immunoSEQ multiplex PCR assay. TCRdb provides this immuneACCESS table in a form limited to in-frame rearrangements. Some clones are lacking; in checked studies, under half of them reflect an unresolved V gene, and why the rest are absent is not known. The sample table lists roughly 850,000 clones, around 96% of them with a count of one. The top ten clones comprise under 0.25% of the sample. The sample taken for sequencing was naive CD8+ T cells sorted from blood. Interpreted using the paper, the cell subset or site label stands for: CD45RA+CCR7+. These TCRs come from a man aged 25 to 40 in good health.

The V gene is TRBV11-2, the J gene TRBJ2-5; no reliable D call. This CDR3 has 14 residues. Trimming took 1 base from V and 1 from J, leaving 7 bases between them. The germline gives CDR1 SGHAT, CDR2 FQNNGV. The CDR3 loop is CASSLAYSQETQYF. CDR3 nucleotides: TGTGCCAGCAGCTTAGCGTACAGCCAAGAGACCCAGTACTTC.

On this clone: The same CDR3 can be traced to other DNA sequences in this sample. The chain carries TRBV27 and TRBJ2-2; the D gene could be TRBD1 or TRBD2 (5 bases each). The V gene lost 8 bases and the J gene lost 0 bases, with 10 bases spanning the gap. This CDR3 region has 14 residues. CDR1 and CDR2 from the germline V gene are MNHEY and SMNVEV (reference sequence). This CDR3 reads CASSPGPNTGELFF. The CDR3 region has the DNA TGTGCCAGCTCCCCGGGACCGAACACCGGGGAGCTGTTTTTT.

The chain couples TRBV7-8 to TRBJ2-3, with D perhaps matching TRBD1 (6 bases). CDR1 and CDR2 (germline): SGHVS, FQNEAQ. CDR3 length: 16 amino acids. The germline V and J ends were trimmed by 0 bases and 1 base, with 11 bases remaining between them. Here the CDR3 DNA reads TGTGCCAGCAGCTTAGCAGGGTGGGGGCGCACAGATACGCAGTATTTT. Translated, it gives CASSLAGWGRTDTQYF.

The chain uses TRBV11-2 and TRBJ2-5; D not certain. The CDR3 is made up of 13 amino acids. Germline CDR1 and CDR2: SGHAT and FQNNGV. Trimming left V 1 base short and J 1 base short, with 4 bases between. The DNA of the CDR3 is TGTGCCAGCAGCTTAGGTAGCCAAGAGACCCAGTACTTC. This gives the protein CASSLGSQETQYF.

The J gene is TRBJ2-1, the V gene TRBV2; 16 bases line up with TRBD2. The junction had 8 bases not matched to a gene; V was cut back by 4 bases and J by 5 bases. The CDR3 runs to 18 residues. Per the germline V gene, CDR1 is SNHLY and CDR2 is FYNNEI. DNA of the CDR3: TGTGCCAGCAGTGTGGGACTAGCGGGAGGGCCGGAAGACAATGAGCAGTTCTTC. Amino acids: CASSVGLAGGPEDNEQFF.

This rearrangement joins TRBV11-3 to TRBJ2-3; the D gene is possibly TRBD1 (6 bases). Germline-derived CDR1 and CDR2 are SGHNT and YENEEA. The CDR3 consists of 14 residues. Trimming cost V 5 bases and J 5 bases, with 14 bases left between them. This chain's CDR3 is CASSNRDNLDTQYF. In nucleotides, the CDR3 is TGTGCCAGCAGCAACCGGGACAATTTAGATACGCAGTATTTT.